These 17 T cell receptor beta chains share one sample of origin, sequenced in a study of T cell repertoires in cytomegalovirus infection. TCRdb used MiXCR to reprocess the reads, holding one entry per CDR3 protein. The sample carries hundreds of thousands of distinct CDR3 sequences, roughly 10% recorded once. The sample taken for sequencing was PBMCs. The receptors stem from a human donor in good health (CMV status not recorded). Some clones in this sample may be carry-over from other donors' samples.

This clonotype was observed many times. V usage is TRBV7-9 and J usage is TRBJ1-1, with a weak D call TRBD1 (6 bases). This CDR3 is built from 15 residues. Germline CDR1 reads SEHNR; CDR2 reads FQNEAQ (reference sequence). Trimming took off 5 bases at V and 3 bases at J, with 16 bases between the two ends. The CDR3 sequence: CASSTLQGSYTEAFF. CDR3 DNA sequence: TGTGCCAGCAGCACCCTACAGGGAAGTTACACTGAAGCTTTCTTT.

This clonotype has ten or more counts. In nucleotides, the CDR3 is TGTGCCAGCAGCCCGGGACACAAGAACACTGAAGCTTTCTTT. As protein: CASSPGHKNTEAFF. The gene calls are TRBV28 and TRBJ1-1; tentative D call: TRBD1 (6 bases). The V gene lost 6 bases and the J gene lost 1 base, with 12 bases spanning the gap. The CDR3 sequence is 14 residues long. Germline assignment: CDR1 MDHEN and CDR2 SYDVKM.

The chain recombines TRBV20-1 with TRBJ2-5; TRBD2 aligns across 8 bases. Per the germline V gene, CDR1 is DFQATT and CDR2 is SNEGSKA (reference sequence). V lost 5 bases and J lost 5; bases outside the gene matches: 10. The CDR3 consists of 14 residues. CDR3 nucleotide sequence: TGCAGTGCTTTCCAGGTTAGCGGGATTGAGACCCAGTACTTC. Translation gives CSAFQVSGIETQYF.

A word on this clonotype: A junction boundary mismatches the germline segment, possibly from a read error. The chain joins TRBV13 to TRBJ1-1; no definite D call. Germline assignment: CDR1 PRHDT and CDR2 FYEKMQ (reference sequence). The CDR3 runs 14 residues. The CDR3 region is CDSSSDTLNTEAFF. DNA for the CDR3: TGTGACAGCAGCTCAGACACCCTTAACACTGAAGCTTTCTTT.

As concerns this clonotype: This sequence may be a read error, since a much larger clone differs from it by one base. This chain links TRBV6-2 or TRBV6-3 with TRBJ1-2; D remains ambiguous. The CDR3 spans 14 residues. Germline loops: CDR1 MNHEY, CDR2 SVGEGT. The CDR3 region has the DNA TGTACCAGCAGTTACTCGAGAACGGGGTATGGCTACACCTTC. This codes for CTSSYSRTGYGYTF.

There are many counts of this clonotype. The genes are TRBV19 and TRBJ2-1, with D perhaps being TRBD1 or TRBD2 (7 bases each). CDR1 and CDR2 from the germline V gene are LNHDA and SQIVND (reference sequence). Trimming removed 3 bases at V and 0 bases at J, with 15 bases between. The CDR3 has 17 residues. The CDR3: CASSMGRGDSSYNEQFF. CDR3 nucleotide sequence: TGTGCCAGTAGTATGGGGAGGGGGGACAGCTCCTACAATGAGCAGTTCTTC.

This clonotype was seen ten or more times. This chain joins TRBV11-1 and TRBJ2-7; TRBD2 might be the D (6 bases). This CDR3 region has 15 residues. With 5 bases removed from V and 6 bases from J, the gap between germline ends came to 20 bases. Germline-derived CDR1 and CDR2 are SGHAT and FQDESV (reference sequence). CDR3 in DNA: TGTGCCAGCAGCGGGTTCGGGCGGACCGGGAGCGAGCAGTACTTC. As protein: CASSGFGRTGSEQYF.

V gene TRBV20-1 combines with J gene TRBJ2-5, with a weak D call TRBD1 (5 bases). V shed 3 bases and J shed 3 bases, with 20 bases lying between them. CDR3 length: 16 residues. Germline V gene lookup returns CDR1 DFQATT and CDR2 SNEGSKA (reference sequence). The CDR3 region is CSASGPQGPPKETQYF. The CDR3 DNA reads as TGCAGTGCTAGCGGGCCCCAGGGTCCCCCCAAAGAGACCCAGTACTTC.

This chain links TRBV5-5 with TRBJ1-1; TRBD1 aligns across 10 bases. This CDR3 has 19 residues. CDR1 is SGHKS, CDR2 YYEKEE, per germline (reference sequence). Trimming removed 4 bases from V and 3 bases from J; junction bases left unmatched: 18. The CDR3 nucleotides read TGTGCCAGCAGCCTTAGCTGGACAGGGGGTTCCGATCGATACACTGAAGCTTTCTTT. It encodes CASSLSWTGGSDRYTEAFF.

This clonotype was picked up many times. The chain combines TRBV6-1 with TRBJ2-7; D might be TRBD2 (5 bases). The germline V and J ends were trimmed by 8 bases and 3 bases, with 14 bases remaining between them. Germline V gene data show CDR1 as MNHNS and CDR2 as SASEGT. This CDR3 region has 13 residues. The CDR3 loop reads CASSVEDLYEQYF. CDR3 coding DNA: TGTGCCAGCTCCGTGGAGGACCTCTACGAGCAGTACTTC.

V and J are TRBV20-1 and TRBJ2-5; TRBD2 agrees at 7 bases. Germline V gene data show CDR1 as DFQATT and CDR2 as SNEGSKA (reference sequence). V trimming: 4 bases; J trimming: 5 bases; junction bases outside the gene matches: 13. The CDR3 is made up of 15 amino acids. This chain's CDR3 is CSAKGADRRGETQYF. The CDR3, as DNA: TGCAGTGCTAAAGGAGCCGACCGGCGGGGGGAGACCCAGTACTTC.

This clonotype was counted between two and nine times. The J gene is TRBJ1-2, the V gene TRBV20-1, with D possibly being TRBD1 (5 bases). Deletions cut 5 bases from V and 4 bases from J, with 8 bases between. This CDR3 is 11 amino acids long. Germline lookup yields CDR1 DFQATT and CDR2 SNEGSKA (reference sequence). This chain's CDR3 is CSAYGGYGYTF. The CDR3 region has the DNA TGCAGTGCTTACGGGGGCTATGGCTACACCTTC.

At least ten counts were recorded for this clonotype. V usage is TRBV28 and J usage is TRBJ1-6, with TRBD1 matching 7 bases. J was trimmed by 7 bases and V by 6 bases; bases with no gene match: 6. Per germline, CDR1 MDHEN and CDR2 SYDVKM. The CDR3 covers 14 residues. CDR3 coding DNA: TGTGCCAGCAGCAGACAGGGCGGGAATTCACCCCTCCACTTT. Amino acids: CASSRQGGNSPLHF. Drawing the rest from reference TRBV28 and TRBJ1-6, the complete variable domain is DVKVTQSSRYLVKRTGEKVFLECVQDMDHENMFWYRQDPGLGLRLIYFSYDVKMKEKGDIPEGYSVSREKKERFSLILESASTNQTSMYLCASSRQGGNSPLHFGNGTRLTVT.

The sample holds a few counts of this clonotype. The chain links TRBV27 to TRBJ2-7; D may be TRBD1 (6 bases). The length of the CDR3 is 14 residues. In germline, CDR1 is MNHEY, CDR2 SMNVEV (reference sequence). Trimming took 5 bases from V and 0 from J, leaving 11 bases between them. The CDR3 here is CASSKGHNSYEQYF. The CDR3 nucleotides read TGTGCCAGCAGTAAGGGACACAACTCCTACGAGCAGTACTTC.

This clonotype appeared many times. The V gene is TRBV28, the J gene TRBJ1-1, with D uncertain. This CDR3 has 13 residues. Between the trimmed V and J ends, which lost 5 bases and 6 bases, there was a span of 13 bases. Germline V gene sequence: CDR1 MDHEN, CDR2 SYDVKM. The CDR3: CASSPGRGAEAFF. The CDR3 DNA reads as TGTGCCAGCAGTCCCGGCCGGGGTGCTGAAGCTTTCTTT.

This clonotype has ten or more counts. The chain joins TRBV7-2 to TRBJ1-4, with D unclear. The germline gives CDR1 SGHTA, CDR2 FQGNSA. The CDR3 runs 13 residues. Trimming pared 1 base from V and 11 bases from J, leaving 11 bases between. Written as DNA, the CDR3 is TGTGCCAGCAGCTTAGGGCAGCTGGAGAAACTGTTTTTT. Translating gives CASSLGQLEKLFF.

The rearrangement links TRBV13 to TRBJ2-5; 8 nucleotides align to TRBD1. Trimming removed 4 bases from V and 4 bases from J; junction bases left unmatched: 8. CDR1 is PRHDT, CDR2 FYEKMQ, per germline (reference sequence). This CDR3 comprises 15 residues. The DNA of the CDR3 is TGTGCCAGCAGCTCGCAGGGGGCGGTGGGAGAGACCCAGTACTTC. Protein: CASSSQGAVGETQYF.